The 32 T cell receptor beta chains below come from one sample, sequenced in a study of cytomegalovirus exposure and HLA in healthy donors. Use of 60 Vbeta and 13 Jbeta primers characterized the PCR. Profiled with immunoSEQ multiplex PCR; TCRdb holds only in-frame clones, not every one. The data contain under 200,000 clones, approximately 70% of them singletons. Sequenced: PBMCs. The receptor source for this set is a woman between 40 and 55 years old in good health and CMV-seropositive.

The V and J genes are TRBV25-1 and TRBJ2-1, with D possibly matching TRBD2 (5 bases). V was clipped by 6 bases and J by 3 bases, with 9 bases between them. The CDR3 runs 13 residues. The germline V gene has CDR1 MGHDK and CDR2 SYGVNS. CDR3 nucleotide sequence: TGTGCCAGCAGCGGAGGAGGCTACAATGAGCAGTTCTTC. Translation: CASSGGGYNEQFF.

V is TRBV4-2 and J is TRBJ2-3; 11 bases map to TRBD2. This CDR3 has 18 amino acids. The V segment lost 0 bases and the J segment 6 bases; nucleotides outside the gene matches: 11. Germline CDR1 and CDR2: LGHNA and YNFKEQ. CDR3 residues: CASSQELAGAQRYDTQYF. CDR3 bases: TGTGCCAGCAGCCAAGAACTAGCGGGGGCGCAGAGGTATGATACGCAGTATTTT.

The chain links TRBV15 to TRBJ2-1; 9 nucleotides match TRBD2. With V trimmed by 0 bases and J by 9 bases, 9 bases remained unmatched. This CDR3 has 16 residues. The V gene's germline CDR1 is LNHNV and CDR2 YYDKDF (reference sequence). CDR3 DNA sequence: TGTGCCACCAGCAGAGAGGGGACTAGCATAAGTGGTGAGCAGTTCTTC. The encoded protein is CATSREGTSISGEQFF.

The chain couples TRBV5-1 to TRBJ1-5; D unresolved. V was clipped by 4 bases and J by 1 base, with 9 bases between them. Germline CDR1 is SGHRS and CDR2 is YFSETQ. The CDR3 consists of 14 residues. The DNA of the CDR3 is TGCGCCAGCAGCATTCTCCCGAGCAATCAGCCCCAGCATTTT. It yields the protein CASSILPSNQPQHF. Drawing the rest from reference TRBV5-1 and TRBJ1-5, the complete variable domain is KAGVTQTPRYLIKTRGQQVTLSCSPISGHRSVSWYQQTPGQGLQFLFEYFSETQRNKGNFPGRFSGRQFSNSRSEMNVSTLELGDSALYLCASSILPSNQPQHFGDGTRLSIL.

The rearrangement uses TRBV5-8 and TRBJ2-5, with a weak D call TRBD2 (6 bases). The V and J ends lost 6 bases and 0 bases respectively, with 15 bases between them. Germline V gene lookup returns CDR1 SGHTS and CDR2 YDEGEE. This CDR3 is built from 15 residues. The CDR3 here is CASILGRGYQETQYF. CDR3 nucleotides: TGTGCCAGCATCCTGGGTCGGGGGTACCAAGAGACCCAGTACTTC.

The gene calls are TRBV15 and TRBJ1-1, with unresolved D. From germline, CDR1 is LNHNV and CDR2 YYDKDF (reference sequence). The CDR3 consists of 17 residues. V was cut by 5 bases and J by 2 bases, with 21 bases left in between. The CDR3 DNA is TGTGCCACCAGCGGATTTGGGCAGACCTACCCAAACACTGAAGCTTTCTTT. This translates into CATSGFGQTYPNTEAFF.

The CDR3 DNA sequence: TGCGCCAGCAGCCAACCTGGGCTTGGGTCTGAGCAGTTCTTC. Amino acid sequence: CASSQPGLGSEQFF. The chain recombines TRBV4-1 with TRBJ2-1; D gene unclear. The CDR3 sequence is 14 residues long. Looked up from germline, CDR1 is MGHRA and CDR2 is YSYEKL. The V gene lost 2 bases and the J gene lost 9 bases, with 14 bases spanning the gap.

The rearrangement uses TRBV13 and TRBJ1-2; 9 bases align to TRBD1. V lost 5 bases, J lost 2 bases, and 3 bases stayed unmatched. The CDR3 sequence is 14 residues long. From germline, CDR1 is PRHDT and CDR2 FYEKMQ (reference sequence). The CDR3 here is CASSHGTGNYGYTF. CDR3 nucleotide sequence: TGTGCCAGCAGCCACGGGACAGGGAACTATGGCTACACCTTC.

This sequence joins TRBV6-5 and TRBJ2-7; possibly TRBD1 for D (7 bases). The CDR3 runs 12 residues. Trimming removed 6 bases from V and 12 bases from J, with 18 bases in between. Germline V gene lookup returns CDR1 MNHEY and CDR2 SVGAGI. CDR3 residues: CASRNDREVPYF. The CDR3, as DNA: TGTGCCAGCAGGAACGACAGGGAGGTACCGTACTTC.

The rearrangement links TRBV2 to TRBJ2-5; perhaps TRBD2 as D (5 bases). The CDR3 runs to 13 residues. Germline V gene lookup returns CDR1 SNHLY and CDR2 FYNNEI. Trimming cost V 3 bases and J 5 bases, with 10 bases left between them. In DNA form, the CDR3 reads TGTGCCAGCAGTGAGAGAACTAGGGAGACCCAGTACTTC. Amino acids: CASSERTRETQYF.

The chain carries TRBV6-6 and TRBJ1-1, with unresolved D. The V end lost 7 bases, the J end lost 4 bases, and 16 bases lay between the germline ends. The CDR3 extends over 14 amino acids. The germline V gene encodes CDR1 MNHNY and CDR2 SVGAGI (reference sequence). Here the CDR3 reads CASKSRYSTTEAFF. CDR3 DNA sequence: TGTGCCAGCAAATCCCGGTACAGCACCACTGAAGCTTTCTTT.

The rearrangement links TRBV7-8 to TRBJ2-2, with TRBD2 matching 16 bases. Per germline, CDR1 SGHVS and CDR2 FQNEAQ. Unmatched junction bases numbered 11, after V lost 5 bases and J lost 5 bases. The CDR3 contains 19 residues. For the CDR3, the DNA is TGTGCCAGCAGCGTACCCGGGACTAGCGGGGGGGCCCCGACCGGGGAGCTGTTTTTT. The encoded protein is CASSVPGTSGGAPTGELFF.

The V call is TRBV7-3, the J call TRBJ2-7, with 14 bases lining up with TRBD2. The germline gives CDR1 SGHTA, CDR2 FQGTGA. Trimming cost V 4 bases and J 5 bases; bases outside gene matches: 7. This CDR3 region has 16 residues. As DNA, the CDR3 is TGTGCCAGCAGCTCACAAGGGACTAGCGGGAGTAACGAGCAGTACTTC. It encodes CASSSQGTSGSNEQYF.

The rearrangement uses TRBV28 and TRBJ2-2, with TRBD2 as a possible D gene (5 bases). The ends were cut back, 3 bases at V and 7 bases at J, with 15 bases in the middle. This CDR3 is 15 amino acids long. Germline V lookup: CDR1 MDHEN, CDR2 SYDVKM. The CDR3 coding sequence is TGTGCCAGCAGTTTGGATCAAGGACGGGGCGGGGAGCTGTTTTTT. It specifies CASSLDQGRGGELFF. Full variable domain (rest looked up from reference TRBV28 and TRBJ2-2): DVKVTQSSRYLVKRTGEKVFLECVQDMDHENMFWYRQDPGLGLRLIYFSYDVKMKEKGDIPEGYSVSREKKERFSLILESASTNQTSMYLCASSLDQGRGGELFFGEGSRLTVL.

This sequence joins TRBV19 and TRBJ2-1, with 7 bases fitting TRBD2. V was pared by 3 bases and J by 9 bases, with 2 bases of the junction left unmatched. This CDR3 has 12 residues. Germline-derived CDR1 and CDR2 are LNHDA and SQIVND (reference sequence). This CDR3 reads CASSITGGEQFF. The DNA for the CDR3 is TGTGCCAGTAGTATTACGGGAGGTGAGCAGTTCTTC.

CDR3 nucleotides: TGTGCCAGCAGCTTTATGGGAGGCTACGAGCAGTACTTC. Translated, it gives CASSFMGGYEQYF. The V gene is TRBV5-7, the J gene TRBJ2-7, with a tentative D call TRBD2 (6 bases). TRBV5-7 counts as an open reading frame of uncertain function. Trimming removed 2 bases at V and 3 bases at J, with 9 bases between. This CDR3 has 13 residues.

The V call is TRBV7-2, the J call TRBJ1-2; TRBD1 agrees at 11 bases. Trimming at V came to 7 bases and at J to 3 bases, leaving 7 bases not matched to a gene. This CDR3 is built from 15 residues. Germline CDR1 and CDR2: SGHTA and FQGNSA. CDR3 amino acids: CASTPGTGGDYGYTF. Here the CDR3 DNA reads TGTGCCAGCACCCCTGGGACAGGGGGAGACTATGGCTACACCTTC.

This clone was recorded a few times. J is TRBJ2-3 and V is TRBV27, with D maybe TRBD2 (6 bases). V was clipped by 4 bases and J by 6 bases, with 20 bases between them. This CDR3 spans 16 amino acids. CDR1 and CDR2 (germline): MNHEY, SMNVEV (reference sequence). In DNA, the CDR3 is TGTGCCAGCAGTTCCTACGAGGGACTGGAGCAGGATACGCAGTATTTT. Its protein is CASSSYEGLEQDTQYF.

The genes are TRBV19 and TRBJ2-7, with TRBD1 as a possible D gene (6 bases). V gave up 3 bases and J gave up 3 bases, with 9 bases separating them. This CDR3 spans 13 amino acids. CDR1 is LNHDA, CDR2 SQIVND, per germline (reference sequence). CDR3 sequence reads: CASSISGDYEQYF. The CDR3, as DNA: TGTGCCAGTAGTATCTCAGGGGACTACGAGCAGTACTTC.

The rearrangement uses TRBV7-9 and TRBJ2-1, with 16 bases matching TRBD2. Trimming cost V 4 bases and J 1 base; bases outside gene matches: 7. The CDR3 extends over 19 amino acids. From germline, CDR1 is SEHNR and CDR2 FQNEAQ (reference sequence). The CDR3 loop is CASSSGTSGRANSYNEQFF. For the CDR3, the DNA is TGTGCCAGCAGCTCTGGGACTAGCGGGAGGGCTAATTCCTACAATGAGCAGTTCTTC.

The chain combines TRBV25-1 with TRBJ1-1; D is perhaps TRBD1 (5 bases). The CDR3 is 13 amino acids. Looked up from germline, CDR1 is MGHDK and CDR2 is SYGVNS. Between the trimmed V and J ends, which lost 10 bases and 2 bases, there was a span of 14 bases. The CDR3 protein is CATMIDRNTEAFF. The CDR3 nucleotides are TGTGCCACCATGATAGACAGAAACACTGAAGCTTTCTTT.

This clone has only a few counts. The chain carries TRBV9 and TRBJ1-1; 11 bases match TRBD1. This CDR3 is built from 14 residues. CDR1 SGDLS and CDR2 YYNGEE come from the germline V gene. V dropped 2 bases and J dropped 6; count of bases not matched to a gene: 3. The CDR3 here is CASSVGQGAPEAFF. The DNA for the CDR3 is TGTGCCAGCAGCGTCGGACAGGGGGCGCCTGAAGCTTTCTTT.

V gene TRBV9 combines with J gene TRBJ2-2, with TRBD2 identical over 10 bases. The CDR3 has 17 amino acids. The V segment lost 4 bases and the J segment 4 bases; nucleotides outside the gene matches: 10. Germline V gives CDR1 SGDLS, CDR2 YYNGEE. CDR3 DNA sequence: TGTGCCAGCAGCCCTCCTTGGGCTAGCGGGGGCACCGGGGAGCTGTTTTTT. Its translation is CASSPPWASGGTGELFF.

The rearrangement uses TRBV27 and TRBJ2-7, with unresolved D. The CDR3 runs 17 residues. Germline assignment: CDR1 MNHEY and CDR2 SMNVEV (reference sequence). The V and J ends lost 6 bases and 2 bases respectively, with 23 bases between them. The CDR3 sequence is CASSPGVGSSTTYEQYF. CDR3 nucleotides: TGTGCCAGCAGCCCAGGCGTGGGTTCTTCCACCACCTACGAGCAGTACTTC.

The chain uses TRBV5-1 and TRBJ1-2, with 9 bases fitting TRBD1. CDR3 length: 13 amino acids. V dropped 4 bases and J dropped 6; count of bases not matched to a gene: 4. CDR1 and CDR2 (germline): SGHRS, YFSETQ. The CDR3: CASSHRQGDGYTF. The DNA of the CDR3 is TGCGCCAGCAGCCACCGACAGGGGGATGGCTACACCTTC. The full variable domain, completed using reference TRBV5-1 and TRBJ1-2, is KAGVTQTPRYLIKTRGQQVTLSCSPISGHRSVSWYQQTPGQGLQFLFEYFSETQRNKGNFPGRFSGRQFSNSRSEMNVSTLELGDSALYLCASSHRQGDGYTFGSGTRLTVV.

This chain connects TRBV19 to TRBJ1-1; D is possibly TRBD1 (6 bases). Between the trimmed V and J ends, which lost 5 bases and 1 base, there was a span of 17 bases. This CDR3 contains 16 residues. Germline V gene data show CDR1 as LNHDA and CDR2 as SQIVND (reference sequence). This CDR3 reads CASSEDAGTRNTEAFF. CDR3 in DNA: TGTGCCAGTAGTGAAGACGCCGGGACAAGGAACACTGAAGCTTTCTTT.

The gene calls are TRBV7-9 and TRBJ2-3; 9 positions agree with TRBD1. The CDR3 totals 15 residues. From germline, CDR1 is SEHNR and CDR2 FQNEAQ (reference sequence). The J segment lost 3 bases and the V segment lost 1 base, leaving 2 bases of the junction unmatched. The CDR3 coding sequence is TGTGCCAGCAGCTTAGGGACAGGGGAGACAGATACGCAGTATTTT. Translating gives CASSLGTGETDTQYF. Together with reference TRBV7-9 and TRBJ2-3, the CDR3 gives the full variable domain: DTGVSQNPRHKITKRGQNVTFRCDPISEHNRLYWYRQTLGQGPEFLTYFQNEAQLEKSRLLSDRFSAERPKGSFSTLEIQRTEQGDSAMYLCASSLGTGETDTQYFGPGTRLTVL.

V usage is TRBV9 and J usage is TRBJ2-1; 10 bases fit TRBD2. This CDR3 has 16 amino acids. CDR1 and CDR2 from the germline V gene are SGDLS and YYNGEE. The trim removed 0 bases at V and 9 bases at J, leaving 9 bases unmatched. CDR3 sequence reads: CASSVALIAGGAEQFF. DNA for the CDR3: TGTGCCAGCAGCGTAGCCTTAATAGCGGGAGGAGCTGAGCAGTTCTTC.

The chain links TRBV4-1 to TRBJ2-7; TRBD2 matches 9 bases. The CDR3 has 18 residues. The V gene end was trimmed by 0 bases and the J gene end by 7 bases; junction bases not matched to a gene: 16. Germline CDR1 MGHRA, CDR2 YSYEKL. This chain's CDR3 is CASSQEFMVAGVFREQYF. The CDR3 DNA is TGCGCCAGCAGCCAAGAATTTATGGTAGCGGGAGTTTTCAGGGAGCAGTACTTC.

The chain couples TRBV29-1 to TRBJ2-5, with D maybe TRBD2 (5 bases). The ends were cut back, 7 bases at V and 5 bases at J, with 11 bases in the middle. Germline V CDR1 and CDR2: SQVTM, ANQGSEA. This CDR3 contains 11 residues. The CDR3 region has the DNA TGCAGCGCGGACTCGCGGGAGACCCAGTACTTC. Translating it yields CSADSRETQYF.

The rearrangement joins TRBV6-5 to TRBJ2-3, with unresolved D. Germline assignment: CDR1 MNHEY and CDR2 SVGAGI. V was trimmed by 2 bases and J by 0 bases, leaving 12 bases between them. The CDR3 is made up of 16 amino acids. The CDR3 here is CASSYLTESSTDTQYF. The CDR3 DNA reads TGTGCCAGCAGTTACCTCACAGAGTCTAGCACAGATACGCAGTATTTT.

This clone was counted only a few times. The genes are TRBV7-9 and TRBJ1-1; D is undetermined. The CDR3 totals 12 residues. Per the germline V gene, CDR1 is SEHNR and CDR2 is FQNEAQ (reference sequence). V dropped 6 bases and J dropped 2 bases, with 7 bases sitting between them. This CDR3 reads CASSHQNTEAFF. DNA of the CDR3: TGTGCCAGCAGTCATCAAAACACTGAAGCTTTCTTT. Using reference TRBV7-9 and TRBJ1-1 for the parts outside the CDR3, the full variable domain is DTGVSQNPRHKITKRGQNVTFRCDPISEHNRLYWYRQTLGQGPEFLTYFQNEAQLEKSRLLSDRFSAERPKGSFSTLEIQRTEQGDSAMYLCASSHQNTEAFFGQGTRLTVV.